One and the same sample provided the 18 T cell receptor beta chains below, sequenced in a study of control samples from healthy donors and cancer patients. Profiling relied on immunoSEQ multiplex PCR, and the TCRdb table lists in-frame clones only, not all of them. The sample has some 120,000 clones; around 89% are singletons. What was sequenced was PBMCs. The receptors here all came from a woman between 50 and 59 years old with colorectal cancer.

CDR3 nucleotide sequence: TGTGCCAGCAGCTTGAGTTGGGGGGAGGACGCAATCAATCAGCCCCAGCATTTT. It is translated as CASSLSWGEDAINQPQHF. This chain joins TRBV5-8 and TRBJ1-5, with D possibly TRBD1 on 5 matching bases. Germline V gives CDR1 SGHTS, CDR2 YDEGEE. V dropped 1 base and J dropped 3 bases, with 20 bases sitting between them. The CDR3 loop spans 18 amino acids.

The genes are TRBV24-1 and TRBJ2-7, with TRBD1 identical over 7 bases. The germline V gene has CDR1 KGHDR and CDR2 SFDVKD. Trimming cost V 5 bases and J 2 bases; bases outside gene matches: 5. This CDR3 has 14 residues. CDR3 nucleotide sequence: TGTGCCACCAGTGGGGAAGGGGGCCCCTACGAGCAGTACTTC. Protein product: CATSGEGGPYEQYF.

In regard to this clone: The germline gene is not matched at one end of the junction; a read error may be the cause. This sequence joins TRBV6-1 and TRBJ1-2, with 8 nucleotides matching TRBD1. This CDR3 comprises 14 residues. Germline values: CDR1 MNHNS, CDR2 SASEGT. CDR3 amino acids: CASREAQGAWGYTF. The CDR3 DNA follows: TGTGCCAGCAGGGAAGCTCAGGGGGCCTGGGGCTACACCTTC.

As DNA, the CDR3 is TGTGCCAGCAGCCCGGGACAGGTTCTCTCTGGGGCCAACGTCCTGACTTTC. Amino acid sequence: CASSPGQVLSGANVLTF. The chain employs TRBV7-2 and TRBJ2-6; 8 bases fit TRBD1. In germline, CDR1 is SGHTA, CDR2 FQGNSA. V dropped 5 bases and J dropped 0; count of bases not matched to a gene: 6. This CDR3 spans 17 amino acids.

The gene calls are TRBV28 and TRBJ1-1; D perhaps matches TRBD1 (5 bases). The V gene lost 2 bases and the J gene lost 1 base, with 8 bases spanning the gap. Germline CDR1 reads MDHEN; CDR2 reads SYDVKM. The CDR3 sequence is 14 residues long. CDR3 DNA sequence: TGTGCCAGCAGTTTACACAGGACGAACACTGAAGCTTTCTTT. It is translated as CASSLHRTNTEAFF.

The CDR3 region is CASSLKEGLAGELFF. The CDR3, as DNA: TGTGCCAGCAGTCTAAAGGAGGGGCTGGCCGGGGAGCTGTTTTTT. The rearrangement joins TRBV6-5 to TRBJ2-2; the D gene is possibly TRBD2 (6 bases). Per the germline V gene, CDR1 is MNHEY and CDR2 is SVGAGI. The CDR3 is made up of 15 amino acids. The V end lost 5 bases, the J end lost 6 bases, and 16 bases lay between the germline ends.

The sample holds a few counts of this clone. The chain uses TRBV27 and TRBJ1-5; D is unclear. The CDR3 spans 13 residues. Germline values: CDR1 MNHEY, CDR2 SMNVEV (reference sequence). The V end was cut by 5 bases, the J end by 3 bases, with 8 bases between. The DNA for the CDR3 is TGTGCCAGCAGTCCCAGGTTCAATCAGCCCCAGCATTTT. This translates into CASSPRFNQPQHF.

The chain uses TRBV13 and TRBJ1-1, with 8 bases aligning to TRBD1. Per the germline V gene, CDR1 is PRHDT and CDR2 is FYEKMQ (reference sequence). The V segment lost 5 bases and the J segment 7 bases; nucleotides outside the gene matches: 6. The CDR3 covers 13 residues. The CDR3 is CASSPQGAGEAFF. CDR3 DNA sequence: TGTGCCAGCAGCCCCCAGGGGGCCGGTGAAGCTTTCTTT.

A note on this clone: This same CDR3 is encoded by further DNA sequences in the sample. The rearrangement uses TRBV12-3 or TRBV12-4 and TRBJ1-2; no clear D gene. The V and J ends lost 5 bases and 5 bases respectively, with 12 bases between them. This CDR3 spans 13 amino acids. CDR3 residues: CASSLTTGYGYTF. The CDR3 DNA reads as TGTGCCAGCAGTCTCACAACGGGATATGGCTACACCTTC.

This clone was counted a single time. This chain connects TRBV7-3 to TRBJ2-1; D tentatively reads TRBD1 or TRBD2 (5 bases each). The CDR3 extends over 14 amino acids. The V gene lost 5 bases and the J gene lost 5 bases, with 13 bases spanning the gap. Germline V gene lookup returns CDR1 SGHTA and CDR2 FQGTGA. For the CDR3, the DNA is TGTGCCAGCAGCCCGCCCGGGACGCACAATGAGCAGTTCTTC. The encoded protein is CASSPPGTHNEQFF. Full variable domain (outside the CDR3, taken from reference TRBV7-3 and TRBJ2-1): GAGVSQTPSNKVTEKGKYVELRCDPISGHTALYWYRQSLGQGPEFLIYFQGTGAADDSGLPNDRFFAVRPEGSVSTLKIQRTERGDSAVYLCASSPPGTHNEQFFGPGTRLTVL.

The chain joins TRBV28 to TRBJ2-1; 8 bases agree with TRBD1. This CDR3 has 13 amino acids. V lost 5 bases, J lost 6 bases, and 3 bases stayed unmatched. Germline V gene data show CDR1 as MDHEN and CDR2 as SYDVKM. CDR3 amino acids: CASSDRGSNEQFF. CDR3 DNA: TGTGCCAGCAGTGACAGGGGAAGCAATGAGCAGTTCTTC.

The V call is TRBV6-5, the J call TRBJ1-4; D gene ambiguous. The CDR3 totals 12 residues. Germline V lookup: CDR1 MNHEY, CDR2 SVGAGI. V was trimmed by 6 bases and J by 9 bases, leaving 11 bases between them. CDR3 sequence: CASSPGGQKLFF. The CDR3 DNA is TGTGCCAGCAGCCCGGGCGGACAAAAACTGTTTTTT.

The chain links TRBV7-9 to TRBJ1-2; TRBD1 agrees at 7 bases. The CDR3 has 14 amino acids. Germline CDR1 is SEHNR and CDR2 is FQNEAQ (reference sequence). J lost 4 bases, V lost 10 bases, and 12 bases had no gene match. The CDR3 is CATTTLTGAYGYTF. DNA for the CDR3: TGTGCCACCACGACCTTAACAGGGGCCTATGGCTACACCTTC.

This rearrangement joins TRBV18 to TRBJ1-1, with D maybe TRBD1 (6 bases). The CDR3 has 14 residues. Germline lookup yields CDR1 KGHSH and CDR2 LQKENI. The V and J ends lost 1 base and 7 bases respectively, with 13 bases between them. CDR3 sequence reads: CASSPRSGENEAFF. In nucleotides, the CDR3 is TGTGCCAGCTCACCACGGTCAGGGGAGAATGAAGCTTTCTTT.

This chain connects TRBV25-1 to TRBJ2-5, with D uncertain. Germline CDR1 reads MGHDK; CDR2 reads SYGVNS. The CDR3 contains 11 residues. V was clipped by 3 bases and J by 5 bases, with 4 bases between them. The CDR3 nucleotides read TGTGCCAGCAGTGAGTCGGAGACCCAGTACTTC. Its translation: CASSESETQYF.

The rearrangement links TRBV7-2 to TRBJ2-3, with D uncertain. The CDR3 contains 13 residues. The germline V gene encodes CDR1 SGHTA and CDR2 FQGNSA. V was cut by 1 base and J by 2 bases, with 4 bases left in between. DNA of the CDR3: TGTGCCAGCAGCTTAGTAATCACAGATACGCAGTATTTT. Its protein product is CASSLVITDTQYF.

The chain couples TRBV15 to TRBJ2-2; D unresolved. Trimming pared 1 base from V and 7 bases from J, leaving 7 bases between. The CDR3 is made up of 13 amino acids. Germline-derived CDR1 and CDR2 are LNHNV and YYDKDF (reference sequence). CDR3 coding DNA: TGTGCCACCAGCAGAGTTCTGGGCGGGGAGCTGTTTTTT. Amino acid sequence: CATSRVLGGELFF.

The chain uses TRBV4-1 and TRBJ2-7; D may correspond to TRBD1 or TRBD2 (6 bases each). CDR1 is MGHRA, CDR2 YSYEKL, per germline. This CDR3 contains 14 residues. V was cut by 8 bases and J by 0 bases, with 14 bases left in between. CDR3 sequence: CASGGGGGSYEQYF. In nucleotides, the CDR3 is TGCGCCAGCGGCGGAGGGGGAGGCTCCTACGAGCAGTACTTC.